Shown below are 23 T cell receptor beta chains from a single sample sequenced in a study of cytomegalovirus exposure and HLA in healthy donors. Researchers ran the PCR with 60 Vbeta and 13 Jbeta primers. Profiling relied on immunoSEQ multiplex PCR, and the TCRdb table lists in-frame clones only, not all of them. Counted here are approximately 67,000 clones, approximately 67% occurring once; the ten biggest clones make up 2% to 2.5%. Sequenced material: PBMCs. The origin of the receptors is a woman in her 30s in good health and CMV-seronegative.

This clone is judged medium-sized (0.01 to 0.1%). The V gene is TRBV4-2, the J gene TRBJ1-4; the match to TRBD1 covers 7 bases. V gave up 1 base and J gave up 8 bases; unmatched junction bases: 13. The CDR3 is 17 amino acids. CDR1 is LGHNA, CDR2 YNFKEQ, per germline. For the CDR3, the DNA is TGTGCCAGCAGCCAAGCTATAGGGGACAGATGGGGGGAAAAACTGTTTTTT. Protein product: CASSQAIGDRWGEKLFF.

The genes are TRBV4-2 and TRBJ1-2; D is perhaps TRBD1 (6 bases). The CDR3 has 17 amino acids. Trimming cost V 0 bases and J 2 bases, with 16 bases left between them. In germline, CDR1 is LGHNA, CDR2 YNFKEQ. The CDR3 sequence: CASSQDLPTDRNYGYTF. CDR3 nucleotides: TGTGCCAGCAGCCAAGACCTACCGACCGACAGGAACTATGGCTACACCTTC.

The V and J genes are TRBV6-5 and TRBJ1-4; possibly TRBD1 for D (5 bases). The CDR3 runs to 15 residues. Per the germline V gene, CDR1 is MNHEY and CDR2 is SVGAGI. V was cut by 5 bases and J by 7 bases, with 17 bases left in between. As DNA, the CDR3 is TGTGCCAGCAGTCCGACTCAGGGTCGGGTTGAAAAACTGTTTTTT. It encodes CASSPTQGRVEKLFF.

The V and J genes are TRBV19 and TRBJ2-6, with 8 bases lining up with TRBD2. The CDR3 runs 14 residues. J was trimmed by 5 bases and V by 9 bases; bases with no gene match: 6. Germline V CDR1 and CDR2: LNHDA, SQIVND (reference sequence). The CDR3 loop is CASGGGPWANVLTF. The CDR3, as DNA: TGTGCCAGCGGGGGGGGCCCCTGGGCCAACGTCCTGACTTTC.

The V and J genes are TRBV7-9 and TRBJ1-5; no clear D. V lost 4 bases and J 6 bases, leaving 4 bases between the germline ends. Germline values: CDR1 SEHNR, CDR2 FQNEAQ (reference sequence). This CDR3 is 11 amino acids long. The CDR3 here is CASSSSQPQHF. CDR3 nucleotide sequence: TGTGCCAGCAGCTCCTCTCAGCCCCAGCATTTT.

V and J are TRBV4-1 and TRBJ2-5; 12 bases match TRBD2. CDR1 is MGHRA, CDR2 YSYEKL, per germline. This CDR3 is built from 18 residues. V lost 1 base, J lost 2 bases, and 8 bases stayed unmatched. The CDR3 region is CASSQGLPLAGGQETQYF. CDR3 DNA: TGCGCCAGCAGCCAAGGCCTACCCCTAGCGGGGGGGCAAGAGACCCAGTACTTC.

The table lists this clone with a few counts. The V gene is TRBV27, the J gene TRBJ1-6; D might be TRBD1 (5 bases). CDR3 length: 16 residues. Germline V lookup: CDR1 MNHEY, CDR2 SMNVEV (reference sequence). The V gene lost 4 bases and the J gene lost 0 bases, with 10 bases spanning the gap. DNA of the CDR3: TGTGCCAGCAGTTCGGTGGGGCCCTCCTATAATTCACCCCTCCACTTT. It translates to CASSSVGPSYNSPLHF.

CDR3 loop: CASSFHYEQYF. The CDR3 DNA is TGTGCCAGCAGCTTCCACTACGAGCAGTACTTC. The chain links TRBV11-2 to TRBJ2-7; D remains unclear. The V gene lost 3 bases and the J gene lost 3 bases, with 3 bases spanning the gap. Looked up from germline, CDR1 is SGHAT and CDR2 is FQNNGV. The CDR3 has 11 amino acids. The whole variable domain, filled in from reference TRBV11-2 and TRBJ2-7, reads EAGVAQSPRYKIIEKRQSVAFWCNPISGHATLYWYQQILGQGPKLLIQFQNNGVVDDSQLPKDRFSAERLKGVDSTLKIQPAKLEDSAVYLCASSFHYEQYFGPGTRLTVT.

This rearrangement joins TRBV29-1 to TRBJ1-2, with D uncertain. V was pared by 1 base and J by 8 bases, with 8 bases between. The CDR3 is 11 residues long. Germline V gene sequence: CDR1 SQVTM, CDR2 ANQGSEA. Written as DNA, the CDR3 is TGCAGCGTTGAAGGAGGGCAGGGCTACACCTTC. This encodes CSVEGGQGYTF.

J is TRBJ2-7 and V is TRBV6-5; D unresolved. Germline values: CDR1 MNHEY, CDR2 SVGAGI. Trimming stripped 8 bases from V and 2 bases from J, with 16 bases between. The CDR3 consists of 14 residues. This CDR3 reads CASSISYSTYEQYF. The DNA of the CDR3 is TGTGCCAGCTCCATTAGTTACAGTACCTACGAGCAGTACTTC.

The chain's CDR3 is CASSLCAPSLYEQYF. The CDR3 bases are TGTGCCAGCAGCTTATGTGCCCCAAGTCTCTACGAGCAGTACTTC. The chain recombines TRBV7-9 with TRBJ2-5; D gene ambiguous. The J call may be in error: the DNA end matches TRBJ2-7 better. This CDR3 is 15 amino acids long. The germline CDR1 and CDR2 sequences are SEHNR and FQNEAQ (reference sequence).

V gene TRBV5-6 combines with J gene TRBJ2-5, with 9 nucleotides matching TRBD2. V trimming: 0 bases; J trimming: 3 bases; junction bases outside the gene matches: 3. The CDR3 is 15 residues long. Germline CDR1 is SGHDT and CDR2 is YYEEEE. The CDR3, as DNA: TGTGCCAGCAGCTTGGTGGGACTAGCTAAAGAGACCCAGTACTTC. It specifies CASSLVGLAKETQYF.

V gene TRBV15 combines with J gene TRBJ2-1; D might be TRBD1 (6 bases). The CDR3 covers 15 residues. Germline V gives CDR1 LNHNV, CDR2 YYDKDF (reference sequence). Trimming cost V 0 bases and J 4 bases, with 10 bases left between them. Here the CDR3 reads CATSRDRGAYNEQFF. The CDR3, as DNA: TGTGCCACCAGCAGAGACAGGGGCGCATACAATGAGCAGTTCTTC.

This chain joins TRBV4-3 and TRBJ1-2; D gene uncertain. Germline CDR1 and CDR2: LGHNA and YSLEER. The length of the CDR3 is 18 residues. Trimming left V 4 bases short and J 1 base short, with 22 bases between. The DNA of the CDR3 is TGCGCCAGCAGCCTACTAAGGGCGCCCGACGGGGTTAACTATGGCTACACCTTC. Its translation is CASSLLRAPDGVNYGYTF.

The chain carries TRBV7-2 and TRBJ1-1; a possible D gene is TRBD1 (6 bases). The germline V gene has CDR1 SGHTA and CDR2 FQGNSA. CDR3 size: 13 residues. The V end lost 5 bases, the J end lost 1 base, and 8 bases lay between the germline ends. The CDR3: CASSPGANTEAFF. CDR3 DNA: TGTGCCAGCAGCCCAGGGGCGAACACTGAAGCTTTCTTT.

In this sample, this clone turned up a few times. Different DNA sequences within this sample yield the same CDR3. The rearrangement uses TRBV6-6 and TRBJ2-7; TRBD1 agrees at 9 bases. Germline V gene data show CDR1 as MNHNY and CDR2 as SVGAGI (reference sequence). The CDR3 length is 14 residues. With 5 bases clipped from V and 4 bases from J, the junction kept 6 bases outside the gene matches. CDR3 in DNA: TGTGCCAGCAGTCCCGGGACAGGGCGGTACGAGCAGTACTTC. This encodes CASSPGTGRYEQYF.

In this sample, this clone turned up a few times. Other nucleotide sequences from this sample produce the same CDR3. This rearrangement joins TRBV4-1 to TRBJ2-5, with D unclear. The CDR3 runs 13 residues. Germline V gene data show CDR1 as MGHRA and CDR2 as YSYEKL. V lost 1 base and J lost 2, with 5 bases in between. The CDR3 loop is CASSQGGQETQYF. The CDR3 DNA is TGCGCCAGCAGCCAAGGAGGACAAGAGACCCAGTACTTC.

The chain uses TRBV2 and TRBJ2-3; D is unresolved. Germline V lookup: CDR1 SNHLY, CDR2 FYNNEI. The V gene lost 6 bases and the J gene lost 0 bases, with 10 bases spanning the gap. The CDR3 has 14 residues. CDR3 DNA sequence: TGTGCCAGCAGAGAGAACGATAGCACAGATACGCAGTATTTT. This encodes CASRENDSTDTQYF.

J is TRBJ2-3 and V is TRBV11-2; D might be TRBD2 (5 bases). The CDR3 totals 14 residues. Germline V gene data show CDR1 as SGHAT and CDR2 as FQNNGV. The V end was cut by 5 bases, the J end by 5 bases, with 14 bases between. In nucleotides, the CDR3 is TGTGCCAGCAGCCCCCCTAGGAGGTTAGATACGCAGTATTTT. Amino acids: CASSPPRRLDTQYF. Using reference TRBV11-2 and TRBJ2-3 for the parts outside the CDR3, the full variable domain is EAGVAQSPRYKIIEKRQSVAFWCNPISGHATLYWYQQILGQGPKLLIQFQNNGVVDDSQLPKDRFSAERLKGVDSTLKIQPAKLEDSAVYLCASSPPRRLDTQYFGPGTRLTVL.

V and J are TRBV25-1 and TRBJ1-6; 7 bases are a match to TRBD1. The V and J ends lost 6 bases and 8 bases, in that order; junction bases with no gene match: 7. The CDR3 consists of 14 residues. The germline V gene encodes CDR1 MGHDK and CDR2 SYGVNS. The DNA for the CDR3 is TGTGCCAGCAGACCGACAGGGCGCGATTCACCCCTCCACTTT. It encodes CASRPTGRDSPLHF.

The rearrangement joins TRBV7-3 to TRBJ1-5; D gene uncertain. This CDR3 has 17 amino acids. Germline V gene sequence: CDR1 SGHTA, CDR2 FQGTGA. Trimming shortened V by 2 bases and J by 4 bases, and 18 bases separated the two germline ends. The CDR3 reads CASSLVPVVVGNQPQHF. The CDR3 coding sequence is TGTGCCAGCAGCTTAGTCCCCGTAGTGGTCGGGAATCAGCCCCAGCATTTT.

The CDR3 DNA is TGTGCCAGCAGCTTAGGTAGTTCCGACACAGATACGCAGTATTTT. Translated, it gives CASSLGSSDTDTQYF. The chain uses TRBV7-2 and TRBJ2-3; D is unclear. V dropped 1 base and J dropped 2 bases, with 10 bases sitting between them. CDR1 SGHTA and CDR2 FQGNSA come from the germline V gene. The CDR3 is 15 amino acids.

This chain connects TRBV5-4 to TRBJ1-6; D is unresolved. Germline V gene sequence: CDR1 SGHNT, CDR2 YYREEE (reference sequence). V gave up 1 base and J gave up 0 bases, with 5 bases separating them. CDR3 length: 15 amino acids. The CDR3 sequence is CASSLRGSYNSPLHF. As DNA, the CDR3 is TGTGCCAGCAGCTTGCGGGGCTCCTATAATTCACCCCTCCACTTT. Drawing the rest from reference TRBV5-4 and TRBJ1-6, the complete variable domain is ETGVTQSPTHLIKTRGQQVTLRCSSQSGHNTVSWYQQALGQGPQFIFQYYREEENGRGNFPPRFSGLQFPNYSSELNVNALELDDSALYLCASSLRGSYNSPLHFGNGTRLTVT.